The 4 T cell receptor beta chains reported below all come from one sample, sequenced in a study of T cell responses to AZD1222 COVID-19 vaccine. Here immunoSEQ multiplex PCR was the method, and the copy in TCRdb shows in-frame clones only, minus some. The table shows some 130,000 clones, with approximately 90% occurring only once. Sequences were derived from peripheral blood, sampled on day 0 of AZD1222 vaccination. These receptors all stem from an adult in good health.

The chain has TRBV3-1 (or the pseudogene TRBV3-2) and TRBJ2-2; D is unresolved. CDR1 is LGHDT and CDR2 is YNNKEL in the germline V gene (reference sequence). The ends were cut back, 3 bases at V and 0 bases at J, with 5 bases in the middle. The CDR3 contains 14 residues. The CDR3 protein is CASSHLANTGELFF. The CDR3 DNA is TGTGCCAGCAGCCATCTAGCGAACACCGGGGAGCTGTTTTTT.

V is TRBV6-5 and J is TRBJ2-7, with 8 bases fitting TRBD1. Unmatched junction bases numbered 4, after V lost 4 bases and J lost 2 bases. The CDR3 sequence is 14 residues long. Looked up from germline, CDR1 is MNHEY and CDR2 is SVGAGI. The CDR3 is CASSLGQAAYEQYF. In nucleotides, the CDR3 is TGTGCCAGCAGTTTGGGACAGGCGGCCTACGAGCAGTACTTC.

This clone was seen only a few times. The V gene is TRBV5-8, the J gene TRBJ1-5; the match to TRBD1 covers 8 bases. V was clipped by 0 bases and J by 6 bases; unmatched bases: 5. The CDR3 totals 15 residues. Germline CDR1 reads SGHTS; CDR2 reads YDEGEE. The CDR3 protein is CASSLGQGAGQPQHF. The CDR3 DNA sequence: TGTGCCAGCAGCTTGGGCCAGGGGGCTGGTCAGCCCCAGCATTTT.

The chain employs TRBV10-2 and TRBJ2-5, with 7 bases identical to TRBD2. V dropped 1 base and J dropped 9; count of bases not matched to a gene: 20. The CDR3 has 18 residues. Germline V gene data show CDR1 as WSHSY and CDR2 as SAAADI. CDR3 nucleotide sequence: TGCGCCAGCAGTGAGTTGGACCCTGGAGGACTGCCGGCGGGGGCCCAGTACTTC. Translating it yields CASSELDPGGLPAGAQYF.